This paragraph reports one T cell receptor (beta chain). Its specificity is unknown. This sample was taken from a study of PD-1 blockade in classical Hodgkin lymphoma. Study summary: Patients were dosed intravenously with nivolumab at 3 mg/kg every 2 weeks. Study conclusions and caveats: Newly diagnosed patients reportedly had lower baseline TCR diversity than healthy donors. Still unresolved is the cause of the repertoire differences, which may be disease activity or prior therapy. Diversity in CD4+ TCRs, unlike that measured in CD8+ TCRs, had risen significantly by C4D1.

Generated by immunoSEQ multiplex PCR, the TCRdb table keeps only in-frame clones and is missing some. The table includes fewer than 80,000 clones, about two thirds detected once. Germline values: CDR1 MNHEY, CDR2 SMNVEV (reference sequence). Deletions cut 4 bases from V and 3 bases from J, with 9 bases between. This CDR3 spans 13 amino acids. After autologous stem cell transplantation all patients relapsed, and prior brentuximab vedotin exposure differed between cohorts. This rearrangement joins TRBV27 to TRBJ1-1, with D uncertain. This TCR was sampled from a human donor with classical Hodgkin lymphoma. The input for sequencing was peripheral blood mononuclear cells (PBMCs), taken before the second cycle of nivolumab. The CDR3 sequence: CASSSRTHTEAFF. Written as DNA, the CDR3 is TGTGCCAGCAGTTCCAGGACGCACACTGAAGCTTTCTTT.